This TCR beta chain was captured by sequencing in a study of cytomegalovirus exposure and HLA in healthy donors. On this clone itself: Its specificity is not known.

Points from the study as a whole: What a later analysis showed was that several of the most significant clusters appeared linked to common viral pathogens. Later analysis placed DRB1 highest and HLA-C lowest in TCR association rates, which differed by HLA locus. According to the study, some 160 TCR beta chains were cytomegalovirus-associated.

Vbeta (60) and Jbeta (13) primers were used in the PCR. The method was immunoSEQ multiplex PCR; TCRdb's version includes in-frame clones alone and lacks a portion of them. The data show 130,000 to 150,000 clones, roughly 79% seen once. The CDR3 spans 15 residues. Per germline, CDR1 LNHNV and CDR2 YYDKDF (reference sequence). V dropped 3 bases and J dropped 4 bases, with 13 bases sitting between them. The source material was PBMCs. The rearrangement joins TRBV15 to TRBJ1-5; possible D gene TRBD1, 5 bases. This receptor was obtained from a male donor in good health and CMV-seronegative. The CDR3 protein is CATSRGPGGNQPQHF. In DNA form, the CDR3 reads TGTGCCACCAGCAGGGGGCCGGGGGGGAATCAGCCCCAGCATTTT.